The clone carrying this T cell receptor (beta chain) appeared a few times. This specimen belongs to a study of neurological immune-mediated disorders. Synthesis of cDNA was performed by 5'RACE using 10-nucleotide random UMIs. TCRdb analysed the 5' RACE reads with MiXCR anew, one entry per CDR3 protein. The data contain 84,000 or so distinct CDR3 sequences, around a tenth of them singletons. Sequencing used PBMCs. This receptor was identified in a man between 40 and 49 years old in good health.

CDR3: CASSQERSQPQHF. As DNA, the CDR3 is TGTGCCAGTAGCCAGGAGAGGAGCCAGCCCCAGCATTTT. The chain links TRBV19 to TRBJ1-5; no definite D call. The CDR3 has 13 residues. Germline loops: CDR1 LNHDA, CDR2 SQIVND (reference sequence). V gave up 6 bases and J gave up 7 bases, with 13 bases separating them.